This entry is about one T cell receptor (beta chain). Its antigen is currently unknown. An end of the junction does not agree with germline; a read error may underlie this. The researchers produced TCR beta cDNA from 500 to 550 ng total RNA with a constant-region primer. A slightly modified ARM-PCR protocol with three nested multiplex PCR rounds produced these TCR beta libraries. Rounds one and two of PCR, each of around 9 cycles, were primed with TRBV1-TRBV30 forward primers and a C-beta reverse primer. A single record per CDR3 protein comes from TCRdb applying MiXCR to the multiplex PCR reads. The table lists 150,000 to 200,000 distinct CDR3 sequences, less than 75% of them singletons. This specimen belongs to a study of tumor-infiltrating lymphocytes in primary liver carcinoma. Germline CDR1 reads MNHEY; CDR2 reads SVGAGI. The CDR3 is 12 amino acids. Study-level results: The difference in top-250-clone fraction between tumors and blood was significant, favoring tumors (p = 0.039).

The researchers obtained blood RNA from unsorted whole blood and also extracted germline DNA. The sequence was collected from a woman aged 55-69 years with primary liver carcinoma and hepatitis B virus infection. Sequenced sample: peripheral blood. J is TRBJ2-7 and V is TRBV6-5; possibly TRBD1 for D (5 bases). The CDR3 bases are TGTGACAGCAGTCCCCAGGGCCGCGAACAGTACTTC. Translated, it gives CDSSPQGREQYF.